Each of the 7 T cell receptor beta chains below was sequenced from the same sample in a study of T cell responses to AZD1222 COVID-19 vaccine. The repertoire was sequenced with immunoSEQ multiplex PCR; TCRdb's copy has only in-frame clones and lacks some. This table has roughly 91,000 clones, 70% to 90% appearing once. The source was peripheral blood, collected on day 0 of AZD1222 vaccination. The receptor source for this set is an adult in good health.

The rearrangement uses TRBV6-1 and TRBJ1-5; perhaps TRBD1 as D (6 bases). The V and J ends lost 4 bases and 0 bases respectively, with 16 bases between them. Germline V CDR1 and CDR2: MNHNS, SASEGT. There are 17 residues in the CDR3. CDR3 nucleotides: TGTGCCAGCAGTGCGTTGTCGGGGGCCTATAGCAATCAGCCCCAGCATTTT. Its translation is CASSALSGAYSNQPQHF.

The chain's CDR3 is CASSLGDRYNEQFF. The CDR3 DNA sequence: TGTGCCAGCAGCTTAGGGGACAGGTACAATGAGCAGTTCTTC. The genes are TRBV7-9 and TRBJ2-1, with 8 bases fitting TRBD1. Trimming removed 1 base from V and 4 bases from J; junction bases left unmatched: 0. The germline V gene has CDR1 SEHNR and CDR2 FQNEAQ (reference sequence). The CDR3 runs 14 residues.

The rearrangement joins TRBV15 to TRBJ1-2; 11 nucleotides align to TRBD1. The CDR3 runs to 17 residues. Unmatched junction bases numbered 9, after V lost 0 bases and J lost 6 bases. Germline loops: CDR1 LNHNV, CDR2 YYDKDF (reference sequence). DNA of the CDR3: TGTGCCACCAGCAGAGATCGGGGGACAGGGGGTTTTAATGGCTACACCTTC. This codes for CATSRDRGTGGFNGYTF.

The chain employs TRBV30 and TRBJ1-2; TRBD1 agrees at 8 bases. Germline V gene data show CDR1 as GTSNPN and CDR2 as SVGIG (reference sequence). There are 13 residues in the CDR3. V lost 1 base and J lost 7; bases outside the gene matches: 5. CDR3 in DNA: TGTGCCTGGAGTGACGGGACAGGCGGTGGCTACACCTTC. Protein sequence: CAWSDGTGGGYTF.

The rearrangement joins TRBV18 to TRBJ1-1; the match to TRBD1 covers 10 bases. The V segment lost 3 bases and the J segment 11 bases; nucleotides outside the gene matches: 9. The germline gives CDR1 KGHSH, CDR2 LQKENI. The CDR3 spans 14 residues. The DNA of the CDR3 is TGTGCCAGCTCACCTCGGGACAGGGGACGAGGGGCTTTCTTT. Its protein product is CASSPRDRGRGAFF.

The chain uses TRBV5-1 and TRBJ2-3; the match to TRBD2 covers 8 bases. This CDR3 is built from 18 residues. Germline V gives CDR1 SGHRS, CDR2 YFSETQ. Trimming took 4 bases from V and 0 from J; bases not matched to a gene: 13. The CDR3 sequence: CASSLLAASGPSTDTQYF. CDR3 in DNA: TGCGCCAGCAGCCTACTAGCGGCTAGCGGACCTAGCACAGATACGCAGTATTTT.

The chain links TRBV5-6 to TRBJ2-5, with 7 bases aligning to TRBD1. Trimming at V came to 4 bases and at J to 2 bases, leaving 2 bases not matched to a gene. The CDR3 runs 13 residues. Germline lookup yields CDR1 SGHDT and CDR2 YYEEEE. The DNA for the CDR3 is TGTGCCAGCAGCGAGGGACAGCAAGAGACCCAGTACTTC. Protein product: CASSEGQQETQYF.